This TCR beta chain was identified during a study of blood T cell repertoires in COVID-19. CDR3 size: 15 residues. Trimming took 4 bases from V and 3 from J; bases not matched to a gene: 7. Germline V lookup: CDR1 SGHRS, CDR2 YFSETQ. Assay used: immunoSEQ multiplex PCR; TCRdb lists only in-frame clones, some missing. This table has about 230,000 clones, around 84% appearing once. This receptor was taken from a woman of 80 years or more with active or convalescent COVID-19. This chain joins TRBV5-1 and TRBJ1-5; 7 nucleotides align to TRBD1. Sequenced: peripheral blood. The CDR3 DNA is TGCGCCAGCAGCGAGGCCGGGACAGTCAATCAGCCCCAGCATTTT. Protein product: CASSEAGTVNQPQHF.